Below are 25 T cell receptor beta chains sequenced from a single sample in a study of Ad26.COV2.S vaccination and SARS-CoV-2 variants. Sample treatment: 15 to 20 received Ad26.COV2.S at low or high dose, single or two shots; 5 received placebo; per-sample allocation not given. Sampling occurred on day 63 after the first vaccine or placebo injection. Assay used: immunoSEQ multiplex PCR; TCRdb lists only in-frame clones, some missing. Of roughly 320,000 clones in the sample, approximately 80% were seen once. The sequencing here drew on peripheral blood, taken in a trial of Ad26.COV2.S vaccine versus placebo. The receptors were sampled from a person between 18 and 60 years old who received the Ad26.COV2.S COVID-19 vaccine or a placebo.

This chain links TRBV4-1 with TRBJ1-2, with D possibly being TRBD1 (5 bases). The ends were cut back, 4 bases at V and 3 bases at J, with 24 bases in the middle. The CDR3 has 18 amino acids. Germline-derived CDR1 and CDR2 are MGHRA and YSYEKL. The DNA for the CDR3 is TGCGCCAGCAGCCCTGTAGCGGGTGCAGGGCGCTTAGACTATGGCTACACCTTC. Amino acids: CASSPVAGAGRLDYGYTF.

The chain couples TRBV19 to TRBJ2-3, with 8 bases matching TRBD1. The CDR3 sequence is 16 residues long. The germline gives CDR1 LNHDA, CDR2 SQIVND (reference sequence). Unmatched junction bases numbered 7, after V lost 5 bases and J lost 0 bases. CDR3 sequence reads: CASSPRQGTSTDTQYF. CDR3 bases: TGTGCCAGTAGTCCACGACAGGGGACTAGCACAGATACGCAGTATTTT.

This sequence joins TRBV9 and TRBJ2-2; 15 bases are a match to TRBD2. The CDR3 runs 19 residues. Looked up from germline, CDR1 is SGDLS and CDR2 is YYNGEE. V was clipped by 2 bases and J by 5 bases; unmatched bases: 10. In DNA, the CDR3 is TGTGCCAGCAGCGTTTCTCCGGGACTAGCGGGGGGAAGGACCGGGGAGCTGTTTTTT. Translation: CASSVSPGLAGGRTGELFF.

The chain couples TRBV13 to TRBJ2-3; D call uncertain. Germline CDR1 and CDR2: PRHDT and FYEKMQ (reference sequence). V lost 5 bases, J lost 0 bases, and 9 bases lay in between. The CDR3 sequence is 14 residues long. The CDR3, as DNA: TGTGCCAGCAGCCCAAGGTCTAGCACAGATACGCAGTATTTT. This sequence encodes CASSPRSSTDTQYF.

The chain couples TRBV5-1 to TRBJ2-5; 12 bases align to TRBD2. CDR1 SGHRS and CDR2 YFSETQ come from the germline V gene. This CDR3 is 18 amino acids long. After removal of 0 bases from V and 7 bases from J, the junction contained 13 bases not matched to a gene. CDR3 sequence (DNA): TGCGCCAGCAGCTTGGCCGGGACTAGCGGGTCACGCTACGGGACCCAGTACTTC. Translation gives CASSLAGTSGSRYGTQYF. Full variable domain (missing parts from reference TRBV5-1 and TRBJ2-5): KAGVTQTPRYLIKTRGQQVTLSCSPISGHRSVSWYQQTPGQGLQFLFEYFSETQRNKGNFPGRFSGRQFSNSRSEMNVSTLELGDSALYLCASSLAGTSGSRYGTQYFGPGTRLLVL.

V gene TRBV2 combines with J gene TRBJ1-5; the match to TRBD1 covers 10 bases. The CDR3 length is 16 residues. Unmatched junction bases numbered 11, after V lost 6 bases and J lost 6 bases. The germline V gene encodes CDR1 SNHLY and CDR2 FYNNEI. In nucleotides, the CDR3 is TGTGCCAGCAGAGGTATAAGACAGGGGGCGGGTCAGCCCCAGCATTTT. Translation: CASRGIRQGAGQPQHF.

The rearrangement uses TRBV28 and TRBJ1-2; 8 bases align to TRBD1. The CDR3 totals 15 residues. J was trimmed by 2 bases and V by 3 bases; bases with no gene match: 5. Germline assignment: CDR1 MDHEN and CDR2 SYDVKM. This chain's CDR3 is CASSFPTGGNYGYTF. The CDR3 DNA reads as TGTGCCAGCAGTTTCCCCACAGGGGGGAACTATGGCTACACCTTC.

Comment on this clone: The same CDR3 arises from other DNA sequences in this sample as well. The chain combines TRBV5-4 with TRBJ2-7; 9 positions match TRBD1. J was trimmed by 0 bases and V by 0 bases; bases with no gene match: 1. The V gene's germline CDR1 is SGHNT and CDR2 YYREEE (reference sequence). CDR3 length: 15 residues. CDR3 region: CASSLGQGGSYEQYF. The CDR3 coding sequence is TGTGCCAGCAGCTTGGGACAGGGGGGCTCCTACGAGCAGTACTTC.

V is TRBV5-1 and J is TRBJ1-1; weak D call: TRBD1 (5 bases). Germline CDR1 and CDR2: SGHRS and YFSETQ. The CDR3 covers 16 residues. V shed 1 base and J shed 0 bases, with 13 bases lying between them. This CDR3 is CASSLPRGGMNTEAFF. The CDR3 DNA reads TGCGCCAGCAGCTTGCCCCGGGGCGGCATGAACACTGAAGCTTTCTTT.

This chain links TRBV7-6 with TRBJ1-4, with D uncertain. Germline lookup yields CDR1 SGHVS and CDR2 FNYEAQ. The CDR3 sequence is 16 residues long. The V end was cut by 3 bases, the J end by 0 bases, with 11 bases between. CDR3 sequence (DNA): TGTGCCAGCAGCTTGGACTGGTTGTCAACTAATGAAAAACTGTTTTTT. Protein product: CASSLDWLSTNEKLFF.

The chain has TRBV5-5 and TRBJ2-7; 13 nucleotides agree with TRBD2. Germline CDR1 and CDR2: SGHKS and YYEKEE (reference sequence). The CDR3 consists of 15 residues. Unmatched junction bases numbered 4, after V lost 3 bases and J lost 4 bases. The DNA of the CDR3 is TGTGCCAGCAGCTCGGGACTAGCGGGGTGGTACGAGCAGTACTTC. It yields the protein CASSSGLAGWYEQYF.

This chain connects TRBV5-1 to TRBJ1-2; 9 bases fit TRBD1. Trimming at V came to 4 bases and at J to 5 bases, leaving 9 bases not matched to a gene. The CDR3 spans 15 residues. Germline CDR1 is SGHRS and CDR2 is YFSETQ. CDR3 sequence: CASSQTGGRYYGYTF. The CDR3 coding sequence is TGCGCCAGCAGCCAGACAGGGGGAAGGTATTATGGCTACACCTTC.

The rearrangement uses TRBV19 and TRBJ1-2; 8 nucleotides align to TRBD1. The germline gives CDR1 LNHDA, CDR2 SQIVND (reference sequence). CDR3 length: 12 residues. The ends lost 5 bases at V and 6 bases at J; junction bases unmatched: 2. CDR3 amino acids: CASSPGGNGYTF. The CDR3, as DNA: TGTGCCAGTAGTCCAGGGGGCAATGGCTACACCTTC.

The chain joins TRBV18 to TRBJ1-1; 8 bases match TRBD1. The CDR3 runs to 14 residues. Germline values: CDR1 KGHSH, CDR2 LQKENI. Trimming cost V 5 bases and J 4 bases; bases outside gene matches: 6. In DNA, the CDR3 is TGTGCCAGCTCAAAAGCAACAGGGGGCACTGAAGCTTTCTTT. Translation: CASSKATGGTEAFF.

This chain uses TRBV5-1 with TRBJ2-5, with D possibly matching TRBD1 (5 bases). Germline V gives CDR1 SGHRS, CDR2 YFSETQ. This CDR3 region has 15 residues. The V gene lost 0 bases and the J gene lost 4 bases, with 13 bases spanning the gap. The CDR3 is CASSLALMGLETQYF. The CDR3 DNA reads as TGCGCCAGCAGCTTGGCTTTAATGGGGCTAGAGACCCAGTACTTC.

J is TRBJ1-2 and V is TRBV2, with D unresolved. The CDR3 runs 15 residues. Trimming cost V 6 bases and J 0 bases, with 14 bases left between them. Germline V gives CDR1 SNHLY, CDR2 FYNNEI. CDR3 amino acids: CASSPLRLSNYGYTF. The CDR3 DNA reads TGTGCCAGCAGCCCGTTAAGACTTTCTAACTATGGCTACACCTTC.

The CDR3 is CASSKQGRDTEAFF. CDR3 sequence (DNA): TGTGCCAGCTCAAAACAGGGACGGGACACTGAAGCTTTCTTT. This chain joins TRBV6-5 and TRBJ1-1, with a weak D call TRBD1 (6 bases). Germline CDR1 is MNHEY and CDR2 is SVGAGI. V was trimmed by 8 bases and J by 3 bases, leaving 16 bases between them. The CDR3 is 14 amino acids.

The rearrangement joins TRBV5-5 to TRBJ2-3; the D is unclear. This CDR3 is 15 amino acids long. Trimming stripped 1 base from V and 5 bases from J, with 14 bases between. Germline values: CDR1 SGHKS, CDR2 YYEKEE (reference sequence). The chain's CDR3 is CASSLFPGGVDTQYF. The DNA for the CDR3 is TGTGCCAGCAGCTTGTTCCCAGGTGGGGTAGATACGCAGTATTTT.

CDR3 bases: TGTGCCAGCAGGGCAACCCAGGGAACGAGAGTTGCTTTCTTT. Its protein product is CASRATQGTRVAFF. This chain joins TRBV2 and TRBJ1-1, with D maybe TRBD1 (5 bases). Trimming left V 6 bases short and J 11 bases short, with 22 bases between. Germline-derived CDR1 and CDR2 are SNHLY and FYNNEI. This CDR3 contains 14 residues.

The chain recombines TRBV30 with TRBJ1-4; D call uncertain. The CDR3 covers 13 residues. Trimming cost V 1 base and J 7 bases, with 10 bases left between them. Germline CDR1 and CDR2: GTSNPN and SVGIG (reference sequence). CDR3 nucleotides: TGTGCCTGGAGTGGCGGAAACGGTGAAAAACTGTTTTTT. Its protein product is CAWSGGNGEKLFF.

This chain uses TRBV3-1 (or the pseudogene TRBV3-2) with TRBJ2-7; D possibly corresponds to TRBD1 (6 bases). Between the trimmed V and J ends, which lost 4 bases and 3 bases, there was a span of 13 bases. Germline V CDR1 and CDR2: LGHDT, YNNKEL (reference sequence). The CDR3 extends over 14 amino acids. CDR3 in DNA: TGTGCCAGCAGCCTGCACCGGGACAACTACGAGCAGTACTTC. Translating it yields CASSLHRDNYEQYF.

V usage is TRBV7-9 and J usage is TRBJ2-7; D may match TRBD1 or TRBD2 (5 bases each). Germline lookup yields CDR1 SEHNR and CDR2 FQNEAQ (reference sequence). The CDR3 is 15 amino acids. Trimming removed 11 bases at V and 0 bases at J, with 20 bases between. The CDR3 DNA sequence: TGTGCCGTGGAAGGGACGGATACTAGCTCCTACGAGCAGTACTTC. Its translation is CAVEGTDTSSYEQYF.

J is TRBJ2-7 and V is TRBV20-1; D might be TRBD1 (5 bases). The CDR3 extends over 13 amino acids. Germline V gene data show CDR1 as DFQATT and CDR2 as SNEGSKA (reference sequence). V shed 3 bases and J shed 3 bases, with 12 bases lying between them. CDR3 sequence: CSASSTGGYEQYF. CDR3 coding DNA: TGCAGTGCTAGTAGTACAGGTGGCTACGAGCAGTACTTC.

The rearrangement links TRBV6-4 to TRBJ2-1; 11 bases line up with TRBD2. CDR3 length: 15 residues. V dropped 6 bases and J dropped 6; count of bases not matched to a gene: 7. Germline CDR1 reads MRHNA; CDR2 reads SNTAGT. The CDR3: CASSDIAGGINEQFF. Here the CDR3 DNA reads TGTGCCAGCAGCGATATAGCGGGGGGGATCAATGAGCAGTTCTTC.

The J gene is TRBJ1-2, the V gene TRBV5-1; D remains ambiguous. The germline V gene has CDR1 SGHRS and CDR2 YFSETQ. This CDR3 comprises 15 residues. Trimming left V 0 bases short and J 1 base short, with 10 bases between. In nucleotides, the CDR3 is TGCGCCAGCAGCTTGGACGCCGGGGTTAACTATGGCTACACCTTC. Translation: CASSLDAGVNYGYTF.